Listed here are 21 T cell receptor beta chains from one sample, sequenced in a study of molecular identifiers for immune sequencing clone quantification. One entry per CDR3 protein results from TCRdb running MiXCR on the PCR reads. The sample comprises a few hundred thousand distinct CDR3 sequences, roughly 23% of which are singletons, and 0.65% to 0.75% rests with the top ten. The sample taken for sequencing was naive CD8+ T cells from blood, with Jurkat cell RNA spiked in. Subset: FACS-sorted CD8+CD4-CCR7+CD45RA+ naive T cells. These receptors originate from a human donor in good health. Some libraries in this study had Jurkat cell RNA spiked in.

The genes are TRBV27 and TRBJ2-7, with TRBD2 identical over 14 bases. The V and J ends lost 4 bases and 6 bases, in that order; junction bases with no gene match: 5. CDR3 length: 15 residues. CDR1 is MNHEY and CDR2 is SMNVEV in the germline V gene (reference sequence). Here the CDR3 reads CASSSGLAGVGEQYF. The CDR3, as DNA: TGTGCCAGCAGTTCGGGACTAGCGGGAGTAGGCGAGCAGTACTTC.

This clonotype was seen at least ten times. A junction end diverges from the germline sequence, so it may reflect a read error. CDR3 nucleotides: TGTGCCAGCAGATTAGGGTCTAGTCTCAGCTACGAGCAGTACTTC. Translating gives CASRLGSSLSYEQYF. The chain combines TRBV7-8 with TRBJ2-7; D is ambiguous. The CDR3 length is 15 residues. The germline V gene encodes CDR1 SGHVS and CDR2 FQNEAQ.

This clonotype has only a few counts. The chain employs TRBV12-3 or TRBV12-4 and TRBJ1-5; D remains unclear. The V gene lost 11 bases and the J gene lost 0 bases, with 11 bases spanning the gap. The CDR3 extends over 13 amino acids. CDR3 residues: CASVENSNQPQHF. CDR3 coding DNA: TGTGCCTCGGTGGAAAATAGCAATCAGCCCCAGCATTTT.

The V call is TRBV7-9, the J call TRBJ2-7; D is unresolved. Between the trimmed V and J ends, which lost 5 bases and 1 base, there was a span of 9 bases. The CDR3 has 13 residues. Germline V lookup: CDR1 SEHNR, CDR2 FQNEAQ (reference sequence). The CDR3 DNA sequence: TGTGCCAGCAGCGGAAGGGTATCCTACGAGCAGTACTTC. This translates into CASSGRVSYEQYF.

The sample holds many counts of this clonotype. The chain couples TRBV29-1 to TRBJ2-7; D possibly uses TRBD1 or TRBD2 (6 bases each). The germline V and J ends were trimmed by 7 bases and 2 bases, with 15 bases remaining between them. Per germline, CDR1 SQVTM and CDR2 ANQGSEA. The CDR3 consists of 13 residues. CDR3 sequence: CSARTGATYEQYF. In nucleotides, the CDR3 is TGCAGCGCCAGAACGGGGGCCACCTACGAGCAGTACTTC.

The chain employs TRBV7-9 and TRBJ2-1; D gene ambiguous. The CDR3 consists of 11 residues. Per the germline V gene, CDR1 is SEHNR and CDR2 is FQNEAQ (reference sequence). Trimming stripped 5 bases from V and 8 bases from J, with 7 bases between. The CDR3 spells CASSPMHEQFF. As DNA, the CDR3 is TGTGCCAGCAGCCCCATGCATGAGCAGTTCTTC.

This clonotype appeared a few times. The V and J genes are TRBV27 and TRBJ2-1, with unresolved D. Trimming shortened V by 4 bases and J by 4 bases, and 17 bases separated the two germline ends. The CDR3 covers 16 residues. Germline CDR1 reads MNHEY; CDR2 reads SMNVEV (reference sequence). The CDR3 DNA follows: TGTGCCAGCAGTTCAGCCATCCAAATGGGTTACAATGAGCAGTTCTTC. This codes for CASSSAIQMGYNEQFF.

This clonotype was observed a single time. This may be a read error: a much more frequent sequence differs by one nucleotide. The chain uses TRBV13 and TRBJ2-3, with 11 nucleotides matching TRBD2. There are 17 residues in the CDR3. Germline assignment: CDR1 PRHDT and CDR2 FYEKMQ (reference sequence). CDR3 sequence (DNA): TGTGCCAGCAGTTCCACCAGACTAGCGGGGAACACAGATGCGCAGTATTTT. It encodes CASSSTRLAGNTDAQYF.

Concerning this clonotype: A read error may be the cause here, since a much bigger clone is one base away. The V gene is TRBV24-1, the J gene TRBJ2-2, with 8 bases that match TRBD1. This CDR3 is 13 amino acids long. Germline CDR1 reads KGHDR; CDR2 reads SFDVKD. The CDR3 nucleotides read TGTGCCGCCAGACAGGGGTTAAGCGGAGAGCTGTTTTTT. The encoded protein is CAARQGLSGELFF.

Note on this clonotype: A read error may explain this, as a much larger clone is one base away. The chain has TRBV5-1 and TRBJ2-5; perhaps D is TRBD1 or TRBD2 (5 bases each). This CDR3 is 15 amino acids long. Germline V gives CDR1 SGHRS, CDR2 YFSETQ. CDR3 nucleotide sequence: TGCGCCAGCAGCTTGGCGTCAGGGCTTGGGGAGATCCAGTACTTC. Protein: CASSLASGLGEIQYF.

This clonotype has at least ten counts. The V and J genes are TRBV20-1 and TRBJ2-7; D is unclear. V gave up 1 base and J gave up 2 bases, with 15 bases separating them. Germline assignment: CDR1 DFQATT and CDR2 SNEGSKA (reference sequence). This CDR3 comprises 15 residues. The CDR3 loop reads CSARGLSGSAYEQYF. Written as DNA, the CDR3 is TGCAGTGCTAGAGGGCTGTCGGGTTCGGCCTACGAGCAGTACTTC.

Note on this clonotype: The CDR3 does not end in the conserved phenylalanine or tryptophan, so this is likely a read error. No DNA is shown, since the ends of the CDR3 on it are uncertain; the CDR3 is the one TCRdb lists. V and J are TRBV2 and TRBJ1-1. Germline assignment: CDR1 SNHLY and CDR2 FYNNEI. The CDR3 contains 11 residues when both ends are counted. CDR3 residues: CASSGTAGGLY.

The V call is TRBV12-3 or TRBV12-4, the J call TRBJ2-1; 9 positions match TRBD2. The CDR3 length is 13 residues. The trim removed 2 bases at V and 8 bases at J, leaving 1 base unmatched. CDR3 DNA sequence: TGTGCCAGCAGTTTACTAGCGGGATATGAGCAGTTCTTC. It translates to CASSLLAGYEQFF.

The chain is built from TRBV30 and TRBJ1-1; maybe TRBD1 (6 bases). Looked up from germline, CDR1 is GTSNPN and CDR2 is SVGIG (reference sequence). The CDR3 is 12 amino acids. V was pared by 3 bases and J by 9 bases, with 14 bases between. The DNA of the CDR3 is TGTGCCTGGAGCCCACACAGGGTTAAAGCTTTCTTT. Translating gives CAWSPHRVKAFF.

The chain uses TRBV6-6 and TRBJ1-1, with TRBD1 matching over 11 bases. Germline CDR1 and CDR2: MNHNY and SVGAGI (reference sequence). The CDR3 is 16 residues long. V trimming: 6 bases; J trimming: 3 bases; junction bases outside the gene matches: 9. The CDR3 DNA is TGTGCCAGCAGCCCCAGGGACAGGGGGTTTGACACTGAAGCTTTCTTT. Its translation is CASSPRDRGFDTEAFF.

About this clonotype: A much larger clone is a single base away; this may be a read error. The DNA is omitted, as the CDR3 cannot be located on it reliably, and the CDR3 follows TCRdb's listing. This rearrangement joins TRBV20-1 to TRBJ1-5; no check of the table's D call, TRBD1, against the DNA was made. The CDR3 length is 14 residues, termini included. The germline V gene has CDR1 DFQATT and CDR2 SNEGSKA (reference sequence). CDR3 region: CSARVGTGNQPQRF.

The rearrangement uses TRBV7-2 and TRBJ1-3; a possible D gene is TRBD1 (5 bases). V dropped 5 bases and J dropped 0 bases, with 17 bases sitting between them. From germline, CDR1 is SGHTA and CDR2 FQGNSA. The CDR3 consists of 17 residues. DNA of the CDR3: TGTGCCAGCAGCGGCCGCTTACCGACAGTCTCTGGAAACACCATATATTTT. As protein: CASSGRLPTVSGNTIYF.

This clonotype was picked up many times. The chain has TRBV5-1 and TRBJ1-1; 8 nucleotides align to TRBD1. Per germline, CDR1 SGHRS and CDR2 YFSETQ. The CDR3 is 15 amino acids. V dropped 4 bases and J dropped 0; count of bases not matched to a gene: 5. Here the CDR3 DNA reads TGCGCCAGCAGCCCGTGGGACAGGTTGAACACTGAAGCTTTCTTT. This translates into CASSPWDRLNTEAFF.

Comments on this clonotype: A much larger clone is a single base away; this may be a read error. The chain recombines TRBV30 with TRBJ2-1; TRBD2 might be the D (6 bases). V lost 5 bases and J 0 bases, leaving 14 bases between the germline ends. Germline values: CDR1 GTSNPN, CDR2 SVGIG (reference sequence). The CDR3 length is 15 residues. The CDR3 region is CAWERARNSYNEQFF. The CDR3 bases are TGTGCCTGGGAGCGGGCACGCAACTCCTACAATGAGCAGTTCTTC.

As concerns this clonotype: This sequence may be a read error, since a much larger clone differs from it by one base. The J gene is TRBJ1-1, the V gene TRBV7-9; D call uncertain. Germline V gene lookup returns CDR1 SEHNR and CDR2 FQNEAQ (reference sequence). Trimming cost V 8 bases and J 6 bases, with 10 bases left between them. The CDR3 spans 11 residues. Here the CDR3 reads CASAYRPEAFF. CDR3 bases: TGTGCCAGCGCCTACCGCCCTGAAGCTTTCTTT. The variable domain in full, with the rest retrieved from reference TRBV7-9 and TRBJ1-1, is DTGVSQNPRHKITKRGQNVTFRCDPISEHNRLYWYRQTLGQGPEFLTYFQNEAQLEKSRLLSDRFSAERPKGSFSTLEIQRTEQGDSAMYLCASAYRPEAFFGQGTRLTVV.

The sample holds many counts of this clonotype. The genes are TRBV7-9 and TRBJ1-1; D unresolved. V was shortened by 1 base and J by 7 bases, with 7 bases between the two germline ends. Germline CDR1 reads SEHNR; CDR2 reads FQNEAQ (reference sequence). The CDR3 runs to 12 residues. CDR3 protein: CASSLGGIEAFF. CDR3 nucleotide sequence: TGTGCCAGCAGCTTAGGAGGGATTGAAGCTTTCTTT.